This T cell receptor (beta chain) is from a study of T cell responses to AZD1222 COVID-19 vaccine. Study-level background: Some second doses came at about 4 weeks and others at about 12 weeks; these were pooled.

Concerning this clone: The antigen is not known.

Libraries were prepared by immunoSEQ multiplex PCR; TCRdb keeps only in-frame clonotypes and omits some of them. The sample contains fewer than 100,000 clones, 70% to 90% of which appear only once. Findings and caveats of the study: Seropositive AZD1222 recipients at baseline numbered only five to seven. Donors were largely white British and mainly female; clonal diversity was possibly underestimated. Repertoire samples came only from after the peak T cell response.

The CDR3 spans 14 residues. V lost 3 bases to trimming and J lost 1 base, with 9 bases between them. CDR1 is LNHDA, CDR2 SQIVND, per germline (reference sequence). The sequencing used peripheral blood, collected on day 0 of AZD1222 vaccination. V usage is TRBV19 and J usage is TRBJ1-2; D perhaps matches TRBD1 (6 bases). This receptor was identified in an adult in good health. The CDR3 DNA follows: TGTGCCAGTAGTATGCAGGGGCATAACTATGGCTACACCTTC. Protein product: CASSMQGHNYGYTF.